This TCR beta chain was found in a study of tumor-infiltrating lymphocytes in primary liver carcinoma. Comments on this clonotype: Its antigen is unidentified.

From about 0.45 ug total RNA, TCR beta cDNA was generated with a primer in the constant region. Libraries for TCR beta were built through three nested multiplex PCR rounds, which together made up a slightly modified ARM-PCR procedure. Rounds one and two of PCR, each of 9 to 11 cycles, were primed with TRBV1-TRBV30 forward primers and a C-beta reverse primer. MiXCR, run by TCRdb on the multiplex PCR reads, gives a single entry per CDR3 protein. The table includes fewer than 250,000 distinct CDR3 sequences, 85% detected once. The study co-extracted DNA and RNA from around 18-30 mg of unsorted bulk tissue. Each individual tumor supplied samples from five separate regions. This CDR3 is 14 amino acids long. With 6 bases clipped from V and 5 bases from J, the junction kept 9 bases outside the gene matches. Germline V gene sequence: CDR1 MNHEY, CDR2 SVGEGT. Study-wide results and caveats: Tumor samples exhibited a significantly greater top-250-clone fraction than blood samples (p = 0.039).

This receptor was identified in a man between 40 and 49 years old with primary liver carcinoma and hepatitis B virus infection. The sample was tumor tissue from primary liver carcinoma. The V and J genes are TRBV6-2 or TRBV6-3 and TRBJ2-7, with 8 bases aligning to TRBD2. The CDR3 sequence: CASSSLLAENEQYF. The CDR3 nucleotides are TGTGCCAGCAGCTCCCTACTAGCGGAAAACGAGCAGTACTTC.